These T cell receptor beta chains were read from a single sample in a study of OX40 agonist ivuxolimab in advanced cancers. The assay was immunoSEQ multiplex PCR, and TCRdb's table has in-frame clones only and misses some. This repertoire shows about 76,000 clones, about 80% found once; its top ten account for 5.5% to 7.5%. Here the sequenced sample was CD4+ or CD8+ T cells sorted from blood, taken in a trial of the OX40 agonist ivuxolimab. Receptors originate from an adult with an advanced solid tumor such as melanoma, head and neck, liver or kidney cancer. CDR3s include the opening cysteine and the closing phenylalanine or tryptophan. Each record gives: V gene, D gene, CDR3 length, clone size, J gene, CDR3 protein, CDR3 DNA. The D gene is left open where the match is weak. For some rows the clone size is stated as once, few or many, or as a class when expanded; others skip it.

v_gene: TRBV11-3
d_gene: TRBD2
len: 15
abundance: once
j_gene: TRBJ2-1
CDR3aa: CASSGTSGKGHEQFF
CDR3nt: TGTGCCAGCAGCGGGACTAGCGGGAAGGGCCATGAGCAGTTCTTC

v_gene: TRBV4-2
d_gene: -
len: 17
abundance: once
j_gene: TRBJ2-1
CDR3aa: CASSQDLGGLVWGEQFF
CDR3nt: TGTGCCAGCAGCCAAGATCTCGGGGGGCTTGTTTGGGGTGAGCAGTTCTTC

v_gene: TRBV11-2
d_gene: TRBD1
len: 14
abundance: few
j_gene: TRBJ1-1
CDR3aa: CASSPGTGGTEAFF
CDR3nt: TGTGCCAGCAGCCCGGGGACAGGGGGCACTGAAGCTTTCTTT

v_gene: TRBV11-3
d_gene: -
len: 14
abundance: -
j_gene: TRBJ2-1
CDR3aa: CASSLEGGGTPSFF
CDR3nt: TGTGCCAGCAGCTTAGAGGGGGGAGGGACACCTTCCTTCTTC

v_gene: TRBV11-2
d_gene: TRBD1
len: 14
abundance: once
j_gene: TRBJ2-1
CDR3aa: CASSTGTGGNEQFF
CDR3nt: TGTGCCAGCAGCACCGGGACAGGGGGCAATGAGCAGTTCTTC

v_gene: TRBV27
d_gene: TRBD1
len: 14
abundance: -
j_gene: TRBJ1-5
CDR3aa: CASSLRDRGQPQHF
CDR3nt: TGTGCCAGCAGTTTAAGGGACAGGGGGCAGCCCCAGCATTTT

v_gene: TRBV6-1
d_gene: -
len: 11
abundance: -
j_gene: TRBJ1-1
CDR3aa: CASIDSTEAFF
CDR3nt: TGTGCCAGCATCGACAGCACTGAAGCTTTCTTT

v_gene: TRBV7-2
d_gene: -
len: 17
abundance: many
j_gene: TRBJ1-5
CDR3aa: CASSLTGSGSNRQPQHF
CDR3nt: TGTGCCAGCAGCTTAACCGGGTCCGGGAGCAATAGGCAGCCCCAGCATTTT

v_gene: TRBV14
d_gene: TRBD1
len: 16
abundance: -
j_gene: TRBJ2-1
CDR3aa: CASSPLQGASYNEQFF
CDR3nt: TGTGCCAGCAGCCCCCTCCAGGGGGCTTCCTACAATGAGCAGTTCTTC

v_gene: TRBV5-4
d_gene: -
len: 15
abundance: -
j_gene: TRBJ2-3
CDR3aa: CASSSPWGNTDTQYF
CDR3nt: TGTGCCAGCAGCTCCCCCTGGGGAAACACAGATACGCAGTATTTT

v_gene: TRBV9
d_gene: -
len: 13
abundance: -
j_gene: TRBJ2-3
CDR3aa: CASSALSPDTQYF
CDR3nt: TGTGCCAGCAGCGCTTTATCCCCAGATACGCAGTATTTT

v_gene: TRBV5-6
d_gene: TRBD1
len: 13
abundance: -
j_gene: TRBJ2-2
CDR3aa: CASSLTGAGELFF
CDR3nt: TGTGCCAGCAGCCTTACAGGGGCCGGGGAGCTGTTTTTT

v_gene: TRBV5-8
d_gene: TRBD2
len: 15
abundance: -
j_gene: TRBJ2-7
CDR3aa: CASSLGVAGTYEQYF
CDR3nt: TGTGCCAGCAGCTTGGGGGTAGCGGGAACCTACGAGCAGTACTTC

v_gene: TRBV7-9
d_gene: -
len: 17
abundance: -
j_gene: TRBJ2-3
CDR3aa: CASSPPDGQGGTDTQYF
CDR3nt: TGTGCCAGCAGCCCTCCCGATGGGCAGGGCGGCACAGATACGCAGTATTTT

v_gene: TRBV19
d_gene: TRBD1
len: 17
abundance: -
j_gene: TRBJ2-1
CDR3aa: CASSPRRGQGGKDEQFF
CDR3nt: TGTGCCAGTAGTCCAAGAAGGGGACAGGGCGGTAAGGATGAGCAGTTCTTC

v_gene: TRBV28
d_gene: -
len: 11
abundance: -
j_gene: TRBJ1-1
CDR3aa: CASSFPTEAFF
CDR3nt: TGTGCCAGCAGTTTCCCCACTGAAGCTTTCTTT

v_gene: TRBV29-1
d_gene: TRBD1
len: 15
abundance: -
j_gene: TRBJ1-5
CDR3aa: CSVDLGQGGNQPQHF
CDR3nt: TGCAGCGTTGACCTAGGACAGGGAGGCAATCAGCCCCAGCATTTT

v_gene: TRBV10-3
d_gene: -
len: 14
abundance: -
j_gene: TRBJ2-1
CDR3aa: CAITTGATYNEQFF
CDR3nt: TGTGCCATCACGACGGGAGCCACCTACAATGAGCAGTTCTTC

v_gene: TRBV18
d_gene: -
len: 15
abundance: -
j_gene: TRBJ1-1
CDR3aa: CASSPQQVANTEAFF
CDR3nt: TGTGCCAGCTCACCACAGCAAGTTGCGAACACTGAAGCTTTCTTT

v_gene: TRBV7-9
d_gene: -
len: 17
abundance: -
j_gene: TRBJ1-1
CDR3aa: CASSLASRDGRNTEAFF
CDR3nt: TGTGCCAGCAGCTTAGCCTCCAGGGATGGGCGGAACACTGAAGCTTTCTTT

v_gene: TRBV5-1
d_gene: TRBD1
len: 17
abundance: -
j_gene: TRBJ2-2
CDR3aa: CASSLGPGTGNTGELFF
CDR3nt: TGCGCCAGCAGCTTGGGCCCCGGGACAGGGAATACCGGGGAGCTGTTTTTT

v_gene: TRBV29-1
d_gene: TRBD1
len: 15
abundance: once
j_gene: TRBJ2-7
CDR3aa: CSVVGTGTATYEQYF
CDR3nt: TGCAGCGTTGTTGGGACCGGGACAGCGACCTACGAGCAGTACTTC

v_gene: TRBV7-3
d_gene: TRBD1
len: 15
abundance: -
j_gene: TRBJ2-1
CDR3aa: CASSLGQVSYNEQFF
CDR3nt: TGTGCCAGCAGCTTGGGACAGGTCAGCTACAATGAGCAGTTCTTC

v_gene: TRBV7-3
d_gene: TRBD2
len: 16
abundance: -
j_gene: TRBJ2-3
CDR3aa: CASSSGLAGGADTQYF
CDR3nt: TGTGCCAGCAGCTCGGGACTAGCGGGAGGAGCAGATACGCAGTATTTT

v_gene: TRBV5-4
d_gene: -
len: 14
abundance: few
j_gene: TRBJ2-3
CDR3aa: CASSRTADADTQYF
CDR3nt: TGTGCCAGCAGCCGGACAGCTGACGCAGATACGCAGTATTTT